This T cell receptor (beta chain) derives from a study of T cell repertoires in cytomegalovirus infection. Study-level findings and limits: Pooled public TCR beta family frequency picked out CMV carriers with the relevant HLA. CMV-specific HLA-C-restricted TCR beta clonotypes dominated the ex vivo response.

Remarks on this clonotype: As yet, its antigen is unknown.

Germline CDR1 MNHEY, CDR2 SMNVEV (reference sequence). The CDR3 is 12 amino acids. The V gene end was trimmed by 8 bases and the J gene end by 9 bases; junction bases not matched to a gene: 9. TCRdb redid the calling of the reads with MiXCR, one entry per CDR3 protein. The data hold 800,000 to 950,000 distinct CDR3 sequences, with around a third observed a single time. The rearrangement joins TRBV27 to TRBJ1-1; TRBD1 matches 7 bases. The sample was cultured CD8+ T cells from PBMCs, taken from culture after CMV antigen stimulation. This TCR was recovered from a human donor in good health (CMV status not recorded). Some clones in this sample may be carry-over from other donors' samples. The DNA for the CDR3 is TGTGCCAGCGGTATCGACAGGGAAAAAGCTTTCTTT. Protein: CASGIDREKAFF.